These 20 T cell receptor beta chains share one sample of origin, sequenced in a study of T-cell memory formation after mild COVID-19. TCRdb reprocessed the 5' RACE reads via MiXCR and lists one record per CDR3 protein. The table includes hundreds of thousands of distinct CDR3 sequences, over 15% detected once. The sequenced material came from PBMCs or a T cell subset sorted from them (not recorded which). The receptors derive from an adult woman who had mild COVID-19 (a few samples of this study predate the infection). Cell type and time point are not known.

The rearrangement uses TRBV9 and TRBJ2-1; 9 nucleotides line up with TRBD1. The germline gives CDR1 SGDLS, CDR2 YYNGEE. This CDR3 contains 17 residues. V was clipped by 0 bases and J by 2 bases; unmatched bases: 6. CDR3 DNA: TGTGCCAGCAGCGTAGATTCCGGACAGGGGCCCTACAATGAGCAGTTCTTC. This codes for CASSVDSGQGPYNEQFF.

The chain carries TRBV6-1 and TRBJ1-1; TRBD1 is a possible D gene (6 bases). CDR1 is MNHNS and CDR2 is SASEGT in the germline V gene. V lost 1 base and J 5 bases, leaving 14 bases between the germline ends. This CDR3 has 15 amino acids. This CDR3 is CASSEGAGASTEAFF. The CDR3 DNA reads as TGTGCCAGCAGTGAAGGGGCAGGGGCGAGTACTGAAGCTTTCTTT.

The chain has TRBV20-1 and TRBJ2-3; possible D gene TRBD2, 6 bases. Germline lookup yields CDR1 DFQATT and CDR2 SNEGSKA (reference sequence). The CDR3 runs 13 residues. Trimming pared 3 bases from V and 2 bases from J, leaving 9 bases between. CDR3 coding DNA: TGCAGTGCTAGTCGGGGGAACACAGATACGCAGTATTTT. It specifies CSASRGNTDTQYF.

This clonotype was counted only a few times. The chain combines TRBV18 with TRBJ1-5; no definite D call. In germline, CDR1 is KGHSH, CDR2 LQKENI. The V end lost 0 bases, the J end lost 0 bases, and 3 bases lay between the germline ends. CDR3 length: 14 residues. The CDR3, as DNA: TGTGCCAGCTCACCACCTTCTAGCAATCAGCCCCAGCATTTT. It specifies CASSPPSSNQPQHF.

This chain connects TRBV5-1 to TRBJ1-1; 7 nucleotides agree with TRBD1. The CDR3 extends over 15 amino acids. Germline CDR1 SGHRS, CDR2 YFSETQ. The ends lost 6 bases at V and 0 bases at J; junction bases unmatched: 8. The CDR3 loop reads CASNQAGTVNTEAFF. The CDR3 DNA follows: TGCGCCAGCAACCAGGCCGGGACAGTGAACACTGAAGCTTTCTTT.

There are many counts of this clonotype. V gene TRBV29-1 combines with J gene TRBJ2-2, with TRBD1 matching 7 bases. This CDR3 has 16 amino acids. CDR1 and CDR2 (germline): SQVTM, ANQGSEA. Trimming cost V 5 bases and J 0 bases; bases outside gene matches: 9. As DNA, the CDR3 is TGCAGCGTTACAAAGAGACAGGGTCCGAACACCGGGGAGCTGTTTTTT. This codes for CSVTKRQGPNTGELFF.

The rearrangement uses TRBV10-3 and TRBJ2-7; D may be TRBD1 or TRBD2 (5 bases each). The CDR3 has 15 amino acids. Trimming took off 6 bases at V and 0 bases at J, with 15 bases between the two ends. CDR1 is ENHRY and CDR2 is SYGVKD in the germline V gene. CDR3 residues: CAISLGTASSYEQYF. Here the CDR3 DNA reads TGTGCCATCAGCCTAGGGACGGCAAGCTCCTACGAGCAGTACTTC.

V is TRBV6-5 and J is TRBJ2-7; D not certain. This CDR3 has 13 residues. The V and J ends lost 6 bases and 2 bases respectively, with 11 bases between them. Germline V lookup: CDR1 MNHEY, CDR2 SVGAGI. As DNA, the CDR3 is TGTGCCAGCAGGGCCCCCCGAACCTACGAGCAGTACTTC. Amino acids: CASRAPRTYEQYF.

The CDR3 sequence: CASSLGGGRATEAFF. The CDR3 DNA sequence: TGCGCCAGCAGCTTGGGCGGGGGACGGGCCACTGAAGCTTTCTTT. The rearrangement joins TRBV5-1 to TRBJ1-1; tentatively, D is TRBD1 (5 bases). Per germline, CDR1 SGHRS and CDR2 YFSETQ. This CDR3 spans 15 amino acids. V was pared by 0 bases and J by 4 bases, with 13 bases between.

The V call is TRBV7-3, the J call TRBJ2-5; 8 bases are shared with TRBD1. Unmatched junction bases numbered 10, after V lost 5 bases and J lost 5 bases. This CDR3 is built from 15 residues. The V gene's germline CDR1 is SGHTA and CDR2 FQGTGA. The CDR3 DNA sequence: TGTGCCAGCAGCCAGGGGCAGGGGGCGGTGGAGACCCAGTACTTC. It specifies CASSQGQGAVETQYF. The full variable domain, with the rest looked up from reference TRBV7-3 and TRBJ2-5, is GAGVSQTPSNKVTEKGKYVELRCDPISGHTALYWYRQSLGQGPEFLIYFQGTGAADDSGLPNDRFFAVRPEGSVSTLKIQRTERGDSAVYLCASSQGQGAVETQYFGPGTRLLVL.

The chain carries TRBV11-1 and TRBJ2-2, with D tentatively TRBD1 (6 bases). Looked up from germline, CDR1 is SGHAT and CDR2 is FQDESV (reference sequence). The CDR3 is 16 amino acids. V was cut by 3 bases and J by 0 bases, with 11 bases left in between. Here the CDR3 DNA reads TGTGCCAGCAGCTTTGAGGGGGTAACGAACACCGGGGAGCTGTTTTTT. Protein sequence: CASSFEGVTNTGELFF.

This chain uses TRBV4-1 with TRBJ1-2; 8 bases align to TRBD1. Germline CDR1 MGHRA, CDR2 YSYEKL. The V and J ends lost 5 bases and 4 bases, in that order; junction bases with no gene match: 6. The CDR3 has 14 residues. The CDR3 region is CASSTRTGRYGYTF. In DNA form, the CDR3 reads TGCGCCAGCAGCACGCGGACAGGGCGCTATGGCTACACCTTC.

V usage is TRBV28 and J usage is TRBJ1-2; tentatively, D is TRBD1 (6 bases). Trimming pared 8 bases from V and 4 bases from J, leaving 8 bases between. The germline CDR1 and CDR2 sequences are MDHEN and SYDVKM. The CDR3 is 11 amino acids. The CDR3 here is CASEGGYGYTF. For the CDR3, the DNA is TGTGCCAGCGAAGGGGGCTATGGCTACACCTTC.

This chain links TRBV7-2 with TRBJ2-1; possibly TRBD2 for D (6 bases). V was pared by 5 bases and J by 4 bases, with 18 bases between. The CDR3 has 16 residues. Germline V gene lookup returns CDR1 SGHTA and CDR2 FQGNSA. The CDR3 spells CASSDGPWRGYNEQFF. The CDR3 nucleotides read TGTGCCAGCAGCGATGGCCCGTGGAGGGGATACAATGAGCAGTTCTTC.

This clonotype was picked up many times. The rearrangement joins TRBV6-2 or TRBV6-3 to TRBJ1-1; D is perhaps TRBD1 (6 bases). The CDR3 totals 18 residues. Germline loops: CDR1 MNHEY, CDR2 SVGEGT. Between the trimmed V and J ends, which lost 2 bases and 1 base, there was a span of 20 bases. The CDR3 nucleotides read TGTGCCAGCAGTTACGTGTCAACAGGGTGGTGGCAGAACACTGAAGCTTTCTTT. This gives the protein CASSYVSTGWWQNTEAFF.

This clonotype has only a few counts. The chain is built from TRBV18 and TRBJ2-3; possible D gene TRBD2, 6 bases. This CDR3 is 15 amino acids long. The V gene lost 2 bases and the J gene lost 2 bases, with 11 bases spanning the gap. Per the germline V gene, CDR1 is KGHSH and CDR2 is LQKENI. The CDR3 here is CASSPGGDPTDTQYF. The CDR3 DNA sequence: TGTGCCAGCTCACCAGGCGGGGACCCCACAGATACGCAGTATTTT.

The chain couples TRBV7-2 to TRBJ1-1; no clear D. This CDR3 is 13 amino acids long. Trimming took off 1 base at V and 7 bases at J, with 10 bases between the two ends. Germline values: CDR1 SGHTA, CDR2 FQGNSA. For the CDR3, the DNA is TGTGCCAGCAGCTTAGGAGAATTGCTTGAAGCTTTCTTT. Its protein product is CASSLGELLEAFF.

This clonotype was counted only a few times. The rearrangement joins TRBV30 to TRBJ2-1; D is undetermined. There are 12 residues in the CDR3. Per germline, CDR1 GTSNPN and CDR2 SVGIG (reference sequence). V was pared by 7 bases and J by 3 bases, with 10 bases between. For the CDR3, the DNA is TGTGCCTCCGCCGCGAACTACAATGAGCAGTTCTTC. It yields the protein CASAANYNEQFF. The variable domain in full, with the rest retrieved from reference TRBV30 and TRBJ2-1, is SQTIHQWPATLVQPVGSPLSLECTVEGTSNPNLYWYRQAAGRGLQLLFYSVGIGQISSEVPQNLSASRPQDRQFILSSKKLLLSDSGFYLCASAANYNEQFFGPGTRLTVL.

The table lists this clonotype with a few counts. The chain is built from TRBV20-1 and TRBJ2-1; D is perhaps TRBD2 (7 bases). This CDR3 contains 15 residues. Trimming cost V 0 bases and J 8 bases, with 17 bases left between them. Germline V gene sequence: CDR1 DFQATT, CDR2 SNEGSKA (reference sequence). DNA for the CDR3: TGCAGTGCTAGAGATCGGTGGCGGGGGCGCGATGAGCAGTTCTTC. Translated: CSARDRWRGRDEQFF.

There are a few counts of this clonotype. This chain links TRBV6-6 with TRBJ2-3; D may match TRBD1 or TRBD2 (5 bases each). Per the germline V gene, CDR1 is MNHNY and CDR2 is SVGAGI (reference sequence). The CDR3 has 14 amino acids. Trimming took off 6 bases at V and 2 bases at J, with 12 bases between the two ends. CDR3 amino acids: CASRSEGITDTQYF. Here the CDR3 DNA reads TGTGCCAGCAGGAGTGAGGGGATCACAGATACGCAGTATTTT.